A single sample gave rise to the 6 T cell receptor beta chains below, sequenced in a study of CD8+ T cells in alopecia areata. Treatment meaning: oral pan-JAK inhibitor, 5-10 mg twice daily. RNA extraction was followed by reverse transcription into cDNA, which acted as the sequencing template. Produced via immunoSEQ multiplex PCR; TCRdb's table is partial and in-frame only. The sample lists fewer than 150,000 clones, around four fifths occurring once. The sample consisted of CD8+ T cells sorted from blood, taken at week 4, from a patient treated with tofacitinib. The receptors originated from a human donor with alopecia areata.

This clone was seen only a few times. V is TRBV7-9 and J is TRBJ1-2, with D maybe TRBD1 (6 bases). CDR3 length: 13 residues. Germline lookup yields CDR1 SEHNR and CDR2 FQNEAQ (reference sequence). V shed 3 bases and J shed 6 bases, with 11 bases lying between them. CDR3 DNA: TGTGCCAGCAGCTTGAAAAACAGGGATGGCTACACCTTC. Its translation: CASSLKNRDGYTF.

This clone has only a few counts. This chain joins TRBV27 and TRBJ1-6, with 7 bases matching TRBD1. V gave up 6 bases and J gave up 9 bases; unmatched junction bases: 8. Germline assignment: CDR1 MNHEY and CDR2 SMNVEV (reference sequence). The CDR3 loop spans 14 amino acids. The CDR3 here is CASRVTGMGSPLHF. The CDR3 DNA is TGTGCCAGCAGGGTGACAGGGATGGGTTCACCCCTCCACTTT.

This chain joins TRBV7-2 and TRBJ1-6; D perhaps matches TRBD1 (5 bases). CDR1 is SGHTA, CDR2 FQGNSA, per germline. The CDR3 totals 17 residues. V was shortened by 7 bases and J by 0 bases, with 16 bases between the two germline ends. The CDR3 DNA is TGTGCCAGCACCAATAAGAGGAGGGGCTCCTATAATTCACCCCTCCACTTT. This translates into CASTNKRRGSYNSPLHF.

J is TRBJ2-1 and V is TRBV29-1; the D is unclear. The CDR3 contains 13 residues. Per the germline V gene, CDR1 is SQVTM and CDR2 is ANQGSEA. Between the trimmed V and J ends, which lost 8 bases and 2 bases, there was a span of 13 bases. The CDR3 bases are TGCAGCTCCGACTTAGGAGCCTACAATGAGCAGTTCTTC. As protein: CSSDLGAYNEQFF.

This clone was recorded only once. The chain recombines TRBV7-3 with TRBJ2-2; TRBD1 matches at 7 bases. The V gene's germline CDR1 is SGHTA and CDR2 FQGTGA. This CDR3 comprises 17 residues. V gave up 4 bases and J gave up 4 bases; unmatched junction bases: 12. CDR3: CASSWGTEPLGTGELFF. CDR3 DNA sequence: TGTGCCAGCAGCTGGGGGACAGAGCCTCTGGGCACCGGGGAGCTGTTTTTT.

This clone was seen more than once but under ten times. CDR3 nucleotide sequence: TGTGCCACCAGCAGTTACAGGGAGACCTACGAGCAGTACTTC. This encodes CATSSYRETYEQYF. The V call is TRBV15, the J call TRBJ2-7, with D possibly TRBD1 on 6 matching bases. V lost 3 bases to trimming and J lost 2 bases, with 11 bases between them. Germline loops: CDR1 LNHNV, CDR2 YYDKDF (reference sequence). CDR3 length: 14 residues.